The 21 T cell receptor beta chains listed next were all sequenced from one sample in a study of blood T cell repertoires in COVID-19. Sequencing used immunoSEQ multiplex PCR; TCRdb keeps in-frame clones, though not all of them. Among about 130,000 clones listed, more than 75% were seen once. The sequencing input was peripheral blood. Receptors were obtained from a man in his 70s with active COVID-19.

The CDR3 bases are TGTGCCAGCAGTGTTGGGGGCGGGCTGCGTGAGCAGTTCTTC. Amino acid sequence: CASSVGGGLREQFF. This sequence joins TRBV6-4 and TRBJ2-1, with a weak D call TRBD1 (6 bases). Germline loops: CDR1 MRHNA, CDR2 SNTAGT. The CDR3 length is 14 residues. The ends were cut back, 4 bases at V and 9 bases at J, with 16 bases in the middle.

The rearrangement uses TRBV5-6 and TRBJ2-7, with D perhaps TRBD2 (5 bases). V lost 2 bases and J 3 bases, leaving 12 bases between the germline ends. CDR3 length equals 14 residues. Looked up from germline, CDR1 is SGHDT and CDR2 is YYEEEE. The CDR3: CASSFGELYYEQYF. The CDR3 DNA sequence: TGTGCCAGCAGCTTCGGGGAACTCTACTACGAGCAGTACTTC. The whole variable domain, remainder taken from reference TRBV5-6 and TRBJ2-7, is DAGVTQSPTHLIKTRGQQVTLRCSPKSGHDTVSWYQQALGQGPQFIFQYYEEEERQRGNFPDRFSGHQFPNYSSELNVNALLLGDSALYLCASSFGELYYEQYFGPGTRLTVT.

This chain connects TRBV2 to TRBJ2-1; D possibly corresponds to TRBD1 (6 bases). This CDR3 region has 13 residues. V gave up 6 bases and J gave up 6 bases, with 12 bases separating them. Germline CDR1 reads SNHLY; CDR2 reads FYNNEI. Here the CDR3 reads CASRGALFNEQFF. In DNA form, the CDR3 reads TGTGCCAGCAGGGGGGCTCTCTTCAATGAGCAGTTCTTC.

This clone was seen just once. The chain has TRBV9 and TRBJ2-1, with TRBD2 as a possible D gene (5 bases). Trimming cost V 4 bases and J 4 bases, with 15 bases left between them. The V gene's germline CDR1 is SGDLS and CDR2 YYNGEE. The CDR3 has 15 residues. CDR3 protein: CASSPRRTQYNEQFF. In DNA form, the CDR3 reads TGTGCCAGCAGCCCCCGGAGGACCCAATACAATGAGCAGTTCTTC.

This clone was detected only once. The V gene is TRBV6-2 or TRBV6-3, the J gene TRBJ2-1; D gene ambiguous. This CDR3 is 13 amino acids long. V dropped 0 bases and J dropped 10 bases, with 10 bases sitting between them. The germline gives CDR1 MNHEY, CDR2 SVGEGT. CDR3 residues: CASSYSSYSEQFF. The CDR3, as DNA: TGTGCCAGCAGTTACTCGAGTTATAGCGAGCAGTTCTTC.

This clone occurred a few times. This chain uses TRBV19 with TRBJ1-6; D might be TRBD1 (5 bases). The V end was cut by 2 bases, the J end by 8 bases, with 10 bases between. Germline V CDR1 and CDR2: LNHDA, SQIVND (reference sequence). The CDR3 runs to 14 residues. CDR3 sequence (DNA): TGTGCCAGTAGTATAAGACGGGGGGATTCACCCCTCCACTTT. Protein: CASSIRRGDSPLHF.

The chain combines TRBV11-2 with TRBJ2-7; D is ambiguous. Trimming removed 6 bases from V and 3 bases from J, with 6 bases in between. The germline V gene has CDR1 SGHAT and CDR2 FQNNGV. The length of the CDR3 is 11 residues. The CDR3 protein is CASRAYYEQYF. The CDR3 nucleotides are TGTGCCAGCAGGGCTTACTACGAGCAGTACTTC. Full variable domain (missing parts from reference TRBV11-2 and TRBJ2-7): EAGVAQSPRYKIIEKRQSVAFWCNPISGHATLYWYQQILGQGPKLLIQFQNNGVVDDSQLPKDRFSAERLKGVDSTLKIQPAKLEDSAVYLCASRAYYEQYFGPGTRLTVT.

This chain connects TRBV5-1 to TRBJ1-4; 7 bases line up with TRBD1. V dropped 0 bases and J dropped 6; count of bases not matched to a gene: 2. The CDR3 contains 14 residues. The V gene's germline CDR1 is SGHRS and CDR2 YFSETQ. The CDR3 DNA follows: TGCGCCAGCAGCTTGGAAAGGGGGCATGAAAAACTGTTTTTT. Translation gives CASSLERGHEKLFF.

The chain recombines TRBV28 with TRBJ1-5; 7 bases agree with TRBD1. Germline CDR1 is MDHEN and CDR2 is SYDVKM. The V segment lost 3 bases and the J segment 6 bases; nucleotides outside the gene matches: 11. This CDR3 comprises 16 residues. The CDR3 DNA reads as TGTGCCAGCAGTTTTATCGTGGCAGGGGGAAGTCAGCCCCAGCATTTT. Amino acid sequence: CASSFIVAGGSQPQHF.

This rearrangement joins TRBV11-2 to TRBJ1-1; D may be TRBD1 (6 bases). V lost 1 base to trimming and J lost 0 bases, with 12 bases between them. This CDR3 has 16 residues. Germline-derived CDR1 and CDR2 are SGHAT and FQNNGV. Here the CDR3 DNA reads TGTGCCAGCAGCTTAGCCCCCGACAGGCTGAACACTGAAGCTTTCTTT. Amino acid sequence: CASSLAPDRLNTEAFF. Looking up the rest from reference TRBV11-2 and TRBJ1-1 gives the full variable domain: EAGVAQSPRYKIIEKRQSVAFWCNPISGHATLYWYQQILGQGPKLLIQFQNNGVVDDSQLPKDRFSAERLKGVDSTLKIQPAKLEDSAVYLCASSLAPDRLNTEAFFGQGTRLTVV.

The V gene is TRBV9, the J gene TRBJ2-3; perhaps TRBD2 as D (5 bases). Between the trimmed V and J ends, which lost 0 bases and 1 base, there was a span of 6 bases. The germline gives CDR1 SGDLS, CDR2 YYNGEE. The CDR3 spans 14 residues. The CDR3 loop is CASSVAAGTDTQYF. As DNA, the CDR3 is TGTGCCAGCAGCGTAGCAGCGGGCACAGATACGCAGTATTTT. The whole variable domain, remainder taken from reference TRBV9 and TRBJ2-3, is DSGVTQTPKHLITATGQRVTLRCSPRSGDLSVYWYQQSLDQGLQFLIQYYNGEERAKGNILERFSAQQFPDLHSELNLSSLELGDSALYFCASSVAAGTDTQYFGPGTRLTVL.

CDR3 in DNA: TGCAGTGCTTTCACAGGGTATGGCTACACCTTC. Its protein product is CSAFTGYGYTF. The chain carries TRBV20-1 and TRBJ1-2; D perhaps matches TRBD1 (6 bases). Germline V gene data show CDR1 as DFQATT and CDR2 as SNEGSKA (reference sequence). The V gene lost 5 bases and the J gene lost 5 bases, with 9 bases spanning the gap. The CDR3 is 11 amino acids.

The CDR3 protein is CASSIRGPQPQHF. The CDR3 nucleotides read TGTGCCAGCAGTATCAGGGGTCCTCAGCCCCAGCATTTT. The V and J genes are TRBV28 and TRBJ1-5; weak D call: TRBD1 (6 bases). The CDR3 runs to 13 residues. From germline, CDR1 is MDHEN and CDR2 SYDVKM. V gave up 5 bases and J gave up 6 bases, with 11 bases separating them.

DNA of the CDR3: TGTGCCAGCAGTGACAGGGGGACAGGGCGCACTAATGAAAAACTGTTTTTT. Its translation: CASSDRGTGRTNEKLFF. The gene calls are TRBV6-4 and TRBJ1-4; 9 nucleotides match TRBD1. CDR1 and CDR2 (germline): MRHNA, SNTAGT. J was trimmed by 2 bases and V by 2 bases; bases with no gene match: 6. CDR3 size: 17 residues.

The genes are TRBV30 and TRBJ1-2; TRBD1 matches 9 bases. Trimming removed 2 bases from V and 6 bases from J; junction bases left unmatched: 7. The germline CDR1 and CDR2 sequences are GTSNPN and SVGIG (reference sequence). The CDR3 is 14 residues long. The DNA for the CDR3 is TGTGCCTGGAGTCGCCCCGGGACAGGGAATGGCTACACCTTC. Its translation: CAWSRPGTGNGYTF.

CDR3 in amino acids: CASSLGAGGGGTEAFF. In nucleotides, the CDR3 is TGTGCCAGCAGCTTGGGGGCAGGGGGCGGTGGCACTGAAGCTTTCTTT. The chain recombines TRBV7-8 with TRBJ1-1; 8 bases are a match to TRBD1. The J segment lost 4 bases and the V segment lost 3 bases, leaving 10 bases of the junction unmatched. The length of the CDR3 is 16 residues. Germline values: CDR1 SGHVS, CDR2 FQNEAQ.

This chain joins TRBV7-2 and TRBJ1-4, with D possibly matching TRBD1 (5 bases). The CDR3 runs to 13 residues. Per germline, CDR1 SGHTA and CDR2 FQGNSA. The V end lost 2 bases, the J end lost 7 bases, and 8 bases lay between the germline ends. For the CDR3, the DNA is TGTGCCAGCAGCTTACAGGGTCGTGAAAAACTGTTTTTT. Amino acids: CASSLQGREKLFF.

The CDR3 here is CASSASGRTGELFF. The CDR3 DNA is TGTGCCAGCAGTGCTAGCGGGAGAACCGGGGAGCTGTTTTTT. The chain couples TRBV25-1 to TRBJ2-2, with 10 nucleotides matching TRBD2. Germline V CDR1 and CDR2: MGHDK, SYGVNS. V was clipped by 4 bases and J by 5 bases; unmatched bases: 1. CDR3 length: 14 amino acids.

The rearrangement joins TRBV6-5 to TRBJ2-7; 8 bases map to TRBD1. Trimming took 4 bases from V and 0 from J; bases not matched to a gene: 5. Germline lookup yields CDR1 MNHEY and CDR2 SVGAGI. The CDR3 runs to 15 residues. CDR3 nucleotides: TGTGCCAGCAGTTTAGGCGGGACAGGCTCCTACGAGCAGTACTTC. Protein: CASSLGGTGSYEQYF.

The J gene is TRBJ1-1, the V gene TRBV9; the D gene is possibly TRBD1 (6 bases). V was shortened by 0 bases and J by 3 bases, with 15 bases between the two germline ends. The CDR3 has 16 residues. Germline lookup yields CDR1 SGDLS and CDR2 YYNGEE. The CDR3 spells CASSVAPGVSDTEAFF. DNA for the CDR3: TGTGCCAGCAGCGTAGCCCCAGGGGTGTCGGACACTGAAGCTTTCTTT.

The V and J genes are TRBV19 and TRBJ1-1, with 9 bases aligning to TRBD1. Germline values: CDR1 LNHDA, CDR2 SQIVND (reference sequence). The CDR3 extends over 15 amino acids. Germline trimming cut 5 bases from V and 4 bases from J; bases unmatched to any gene: 8. CDR3 bases: TGTGCCAGTAGTGAACAGGGGGCAGGTGTCACTGAAGCTTTCTTT. It encodes CASSEQGAGVTEAFF.